Following are 29 T cell receptor beta chains from one sample sequenced in a study of tumor-infiltrating lymphocytes in primary liver carcinoma. The input was 500 ng total RNA; TCR beta cDNA was made from it with a constant-region primer. Libraries for TCR beta were built through three nested multiplex PCR rounds, which together made up a slightly modified ARM-PCR procedure. Amplification in the first two PCR rounds was performed using TRBV1-TRBV30 forward primers and a C-beta reverse primer for 9 to 11 cycles each. TCRdb used MiXCR to reprocess the multiplex PCR reads, holding one entry per CDR3 protein. This repertoire shows over 45,000 distinct CDR3 sequences, less than 75% found once; its top ten account for just under 30%. Starting material for RNA and DNA co-extraction consisted of about 20-30 mg of unsorted bulk tissue. The sample taken for sequencing was liver tumor tissue from sampling region 5. The subset here: tumor region T5, tumor centre. These receptors came from a man aged 35 to 55 with primary liver carcinoma and hepatitis B virus infection.

In its sample, this clonotype was seen once. The V gene is TRBV11-2, the J gene TRBJ1-2; 7 nucleotides match TRBD1. The CDR3 is 13 residues long. Germline lookup yields CDR1 SGHAT and CDR2 FQNNGV. This CDR3 is CVSSLVQGFGYTF. Written as DNA, the CDR3 is TGTGTTAGCAGCTTGGTACAGGGGTTTGGCTACACCTTC.

The chain carries TRBV6-1 and TRBJ2-3, with a weak D call TRBD1 (5 bases). The length of the CDR3 is 14 residues. Germline lookup yields CDR1 MNHNS and CDR2 SASEGT. Deletions cut 8 bases from V and 4 bases from J, with 16 bases between. The CDR3 sequence: CASGGRANSDTQYF. For the CDR3, the DNA is TGTGCCAGCGGTGGCAGGGCGAATTCAGATACGCAGTATTTT.

On this clonotype: The junction and the germline gene differ at one end; a read error may be behind it. The chain carries TRBV28 and TRBJ1-2; TRBD1 matches 7 bases. The CDR3 contains 13 residues. Germline CDR1 reads MDHEN; CDR2 reads SYDVKM. CDR3 sequence (DNA): TGTGCCGGCAGCTCACAGGGGAACTACGGCTACACCTTC. Translation gives CAGSSQGNYGYTF.

For this clonotype: At one of its ends the junction is not consistent with the germline gene, which may arise from a read error. The rearrangement joins TRBV5-1 to TRBJ1-1; the D is unclear. CDR1 is SGHRS and CDR2 is YFSETQ in the germline V gene. CDR3 length: 15 residues. CDR3 nucleotide sequence: TGCGTCAGCAGCTTGGCTCCGGGAAGGCGGGGTGAAGCTTTCTTT. Residues: CVSSLAPGRRGEAFF. The complete variable domain, with remaining parts taken from reference TRBV5-1 and TRBJ1-1, reads KAGVTQTPRYLIKTRGQQVTLSCSPISGHRSVSWYQQTPGQGLQFLFEYFSETQRNKGNFPGRFSGRQFSNSRSEMNVSTLELGDSALYLCVSSLAPGRRGEAFFGQGTRLTVV.

As for this clonotype: The conserved phenylalanine or tryptophan is not found at the CDR3 terminus, so this likely reflects a read error. The V call is TRBV6-5, the J call TRBJ2-7; TRBD2 might be the D (6 bases). The CDR3 runs 11 residues. Germline CDR1 reads MNHEY; CDR2 reads SVGAGI. CDR3: CASSSYSGQYS. The CDR3 region has the DNA TGTGCTAGCAGCTCTTATAGCGGGCAGTACTCC.

This clonotype has at least ten counts. Written as DNA, the CDR3 is TGTGCCAGCAGCTTCGGGAGTTCCTACGAGCAGTACTTC. Residues: CASSFGSSYEQYF. The chain recombines TRBV5-5 with TRBJ2-7, with a weak D call TRBD2 (6 bases). Germline V gene data show CDR1 as SGHKS and CDR2 as YYEKEE (reference sequence). V lost 2 bases and J 1 base, leaving 7 bases between the germline ends. The CDR3 consists of 13 residues. The whole variable domain, filled in from reference TRBV5-5 and TRBJ2-7, reads DAGVTQSPTHLIKTRGQQVTLRCSPISGHKSVSWYQQVLGQGPQFIFQYYEKEERGRGNFPDRFSARQFPNYSSELNVNALLLGDSALYLCASSFGSSYEQYFGPGTRLTVT.

Regarding this clonotype: At one end, the junction sequence differs from germline, possibly due to a read error. The chain joins TRBV11-3 to TRBJ2-3, with 7 bases identical to TRBD1. CDR1 is SGHNT, CDR2 YENEEA, per germline. CDR3 length: 15 residues. The CDR3 is CASNLGGQPTDTQYF. CDR3 bases: TGTGCCAGCAATTTAGGGGGACAGCCCACAGATACGCAGTACTTT.

Turning to this clonotype: An end of the junction differs from the germline gene, which may be a read error. The chain combines TRBV4-2 with TRBJ2-6; D assignment may be TRBD1 or TRBD2 (5 bases each). The germline V gene encodes CDR1 LGHNA and CDR2 YNFKEQ. The CDR3 totals 19 residues. CDR3 DNA: TGTGCCAGCAGCCAAAAGTGGGCGACTGCCATCTCCGGGGCCAACATCCTGACTTTC. Amino acid sequence: CASSQKWATAISGANILTF.

This clonotype was detected once. A junction boundary mismatches the germline segment, possibly from a read error. The rearrangement joins TRBV5-5 to TRBJ2-3; D gene uncertain. This CDR3 contains 13 residues. CDR1 and CDR2 from the germline V gene are SGHKS and YYEKEE (reference sequence). CDR3 region: CAGSLGWVDTQYF. The CDR3 DNA is TGTGCCGGCAGCTTGGGCTGGGTAGATACGCAGTATTTT.

As for this clonotype: Possible read error: a much larger clone is one base away. The rearrangement links TRBV7-9 to TRBJ2-1, with a weak D call TRBD1 (5 bases). V lost 1 base, J lost 7 bases, and 11 bases lay in between. The CDR3 covers 14 residues. Germline V lookup: CDR1 SEHNR, CDR2 FQNEAQ (reference sequence). CDR3 nucleotides: TGTGCCAGCAGCTTAGAGGCAGGGTTAAATGAGCAGTTCTTC. It specifies CASSLEAGLNEQFF.

This clonotype was seen more than once but under ten times. A read error may explain this, as a much larger clone is one base away. The V call is TRBV12-3 or TRBV12-4, the J call TRBJ2-7; D remains unclear. The germline V and J ends were trimmed by 6 bases and 3 bases, with 21 bases remaining between them. This CDR3 contains 16 residues. CDR3 in amino acids: CASSSSLEPHLYEQYF. In DNA form, the CDR3 reads TGTGCCAGCAGCAGTAGTCTGGAACCCCACCTCTACGAGCAGTACTTC.

This clonotype came up many times. The chain couples TRBV7-8 to TRBJ2-1; possible D gene TRBD2, 5 bases. Germline CDR1 SGHVS, CDR2 FQNEAQ. The CDR3 covers 16 residues. Between the trimmed V and J ends, which lost 1 base and 7 bases, there was a span of 17 bases. The CDR3 reads CASSLVAGGYGNEQFF. In DNA, the CDR3 is TGTGCCAGCAGCTTAGTTGCTGGCGGGTACGGAAATGAGCAGTTCTTC.

At least ten counts were recorded for this clonotype. The V gene is TRBV10-3, the J gene TRBJ2-3; 15 bases are shared with TRBD2. The length of the CDR3 is 21 residues. V gave up 4 bases and J gave up 5 bases; unmatched junction bases: 19. CDR1 and CDR2 from the germline V gene are ENHRY and SYGVKD. Here the CDR3 reads CAISASTGLAGGVMHGDTQYF. For the CDR3, the DNA is TGTGCCATCAGTGCGTCCACCGGACTAGCGGGAGGGGTTATGCATGGAGATACGCAGTATTTT.

In DNA, the CDR3 is TGTGCCAGCAGGGATGTTAACGGGGACGAGCAGTACTTC. Translation: CASRDVNGDEQYF. The chain recombines TRBV6-1 with TRBJ2-7; possibly TRBD2 for D (5 bases). The CDR3 runs to 13 residues. CDR1 and CDR2 from the germline V gene are MNHNS and SASEGT. Between the trimmed V and J ends, which lost 6 bases and 5 bases, there was a span of 14 bases.

This chain connects TRBV15 to TRBJ1-2; D unclear. The germline V gene encodes CDR1 LNHNV and CDR2 YYDKDF (reference sequence). V gave up 4 bases and J gave up 3 bases, with 6 bases separating them. The CDR3 is 12 residues long. CDR3 nucleotides: TGTGCCACCAGCAAGGCGGACTATGGCTACACCTTC. Protein sequence: CATSKADYGYTF.

This clonotype was detected many times. This chain links TRBV6-6 with TRBJ2-5; maybe TRBD2 (6 bases). Trimming took 7 bases from V and 3 from J, leaving 21 bases between them. This CDR3 has 16 amino acids. Germline values: CDR1 MNHNY, CDR2 SVGAGI (reference sequence). The CDR3 DNA reads as TGTGCCAGCAATACGTTTGGGGACTTGACGGAAGAGACCCAGTACTTC. It yields the protein CASNTFGDLTEETQYF.

Many counts were recorded for this clonotype. The CDR3, as DNA: TGTGCCAGCGTCCAGGGGGTAAACTATGGCTACACCTTC. This sequence encodes CASVQGVNYGYTF. V and J are TRBV12-3 or TRBV12-4 and TRBJ1-2; 7 bases are a match to TRBD1. The CDR3 has 13 amino acids. With V trimmed by 8 bases and J by 2 bases, 5 bases remained unmatched.

This CDR3 is CASSKGTTTDTQYF. CDR3 nucleotide sequence: TGTGCCAGCAGCAAGGGGACCACCACAGATACGCAGTATTTT. The chain has TRBV11-3 and TRBJ2-3, with D tentatively TRBD1 or TRBD2 (5 bases each). Looked up from germline, CDR1 is SGHNT and CDR2 is YENEEA. The CDR3 loop spans 14 amino acids. The ends were cut back, 5 bases at V and 2 bases at J, with 11 bases in the middle.

Note on this clonotype: Because it lacks the conserved phenylalanine or tryptophan at the end, this CDR3 is likely a read error. The genes are TRBV11-2 and TRBJ2-2; TRBD2 matches 9 bases. In germline, CDR1 is SGHAT, CDR2 FQNNGV. CDR3 size: 16 residues. This CDR3 reads CASRLVELAGTGELFS. The CDR3 nucleotides read TGTGCCAGCAGATTAGTGGAGCTAGCGGGAACCGGGGAGCTGTTTTCT.

A word on this clonotype: A read error may produce the germline difference seen at one junction end. The gene calls are TRBV7-9 and TRBJ2-1, with 10 nucleotides matching TRBD2. Per germline, CDR1 SEHNR and CDR2 FQNEAQ (reference sequence). The CDR3 sequence is 20 residues long. In DNA form, the CDR3 reads TGTGCCAGCAGCTTAGTTCCCGGGACTAGCGCCTCGAGCTCCTACAATGAGCAGCTCTTC. It specifies CASSLVPGTSASSSYNEQLF.

This clonotype came up once. A read error may produce the germline difference seen at one junction end. The chain recombines TRBV11-2 with TRBJ2-2; D possibly matches TRBD1 or TRBD2 (5 bases each). The CDR3 covers 17 residues. CDR1 and CDR2 (germline): SGHAT, FQNNGV. The CDR3 DNA reads TGTGCCAGCAGCTCAATTCGGACGTACCCAGGGACCGGGGAGCTGTTTTTC. Protein sequence: CASSSIRTYPGTGELFF.

Worth noting for this clonotype: A much more abundant neighbour one base away suggests this may be a read error. V and J are TRBV7-9 and TRBJ1-6; D is undetermined. Per the germline V gene, CDR1 is SEHNR and CDR2 is FQNEAQ (reference sequence). CDR3 length: 14 residues. CDR3 sequence reads: CASSLGGYNSPLYF. The DNA of the CDR3 is TGTGCCAGCAGCTTAGGAGGCTATAATTCACCCCTCTACTTT.

A remark on this clonotype: One junction end does not reproduce the germline sequence, and a read error may be involved. The rearrangement joins TRBV11-2 to TRBJ1-6; TRBD1 matches 9 bases. The CDR3 has 14 residues. Germline assignment: CDR1 SGHAT and CDR2 FQNNGV. For the CDR3, the DNA is TGCGCCATGAGCTTACAGGGGGCGAATTCACCCCTCCACTTT. Its protein product is CAMSLQGANSPLHF.

Comments on this clonotype: Its ends do not fully match the called genes, so a read error is possible. V is TRBV11-2 and J is TRBJ2-1; D not certain. The CDR3 totals 14 residues. CDR1 is SGHAT and CDR2 is FQNNGV in the germline V gene. The CDR3 DNA is TGTGCCAGCAGTTTAGCAGGCCCTGGGAATGACCAGTTCTTC. Protein product: CASSLAGPGNDQFF. The full variable domain, its missing parts supplied by reference TRBV11-2 and TRBJ2-1, is EAGVAQSPRYKIIEKRQSVAFWCNPISGHATLYWYQQILGQGPKLLIQFQNNGVVDDSQLPKDRFSAERLKGVDSTLKIQPAKLEDSAVYLCASSLAGPGNDQFFGPGTRLTVL.

About this clonotype itself: The CDR3 end shows no conserved phenylalanine or tryptophan, and so a read error is likely. The J gene is TRBJ1-2, the V gene TRBV29-1, with D uncertain. V dropped 2 bases and J dropped 4 bases, with 8 bases sitting between them. The CDR3 totals 12 residues. CDR1 is SQVTM and CDR2 is ANQGSEA in the germline V gene. The CDR3 coding sequence is TGCAGCGTTGAACACAAGGGCTATGGCTACACCCTC. This sequence encodes CSVEHKGYGYTL.

This clonotype showed up many times. As DNA, the CDR3 is TGTGCCTGGAGTGTACTAGCGGGAGGGCCAAGGGAGACCCAGTACTTC. Protein sequence: CAWSVLAGGPRETQYF. The chain carries TRBV30 and TRBJ2-5, with 13 bases matching TRBD2. V lost 0 bases, J lost 5 bases, and 6 bases stayed unmatched. CDR3 length: 16 residues. Germline CDR1 is GTSNPN and CDR2 is SVGIG (reference sequence).

As to this clonotype: No conserved phenylalanine or tryptophan ends this CDR3, so it is likely a read error. The V call is TRBV4-1, the J call TRBJ2-7, with TRBD2 matching over 8 bases. Looked up from germline, CDR1 is MGHRA and CDR2 is YSYEKL. The CDR3 covers 15 residues. The CDR3 DNA sequence: TGCGCCAACAGCCGGTCGTTCGGGGGGGTTGACGAACAGTACCTC. Its translation: CANSRSFGGVDEQYL.

The chain recombines TRBV18 with TRBJ2-3; 10 bases are a match to TRBD2. Germline V gives CDR1 KGHSH, CDR2 LQKENI. The ends lost 6 bases at V and 0 bases at J; junction bases unmatched: 6. The CDR3 loop spans 16 amino acids. CDR3 amino acids: CASSPRAGGSTDTQYF. Here the CDR3 DNA reads TGTGCCAGCTCCCCCAGAGCGGGAGGGAGCACAGATACGCAGTATTTT.

Points on this clonotype: Sequence at one end of the junction differs from germline and may be a read error. The chain uses TRBV11-2 and TRBJ2-2; 9 nucleotides align to TRBD1. The CDR3 has 17 amino acids. The germline V gene encodes CDR1 SGHAT and CDR2 FQNNGV. The CDR3 coding sequence is TGTGCCAGCGGCTTTGATCGGGACAGGGTAGGCACCGGGGTGCTGTTTTTT. Protein sequence: CASGFDRDRVGTGVLFF.